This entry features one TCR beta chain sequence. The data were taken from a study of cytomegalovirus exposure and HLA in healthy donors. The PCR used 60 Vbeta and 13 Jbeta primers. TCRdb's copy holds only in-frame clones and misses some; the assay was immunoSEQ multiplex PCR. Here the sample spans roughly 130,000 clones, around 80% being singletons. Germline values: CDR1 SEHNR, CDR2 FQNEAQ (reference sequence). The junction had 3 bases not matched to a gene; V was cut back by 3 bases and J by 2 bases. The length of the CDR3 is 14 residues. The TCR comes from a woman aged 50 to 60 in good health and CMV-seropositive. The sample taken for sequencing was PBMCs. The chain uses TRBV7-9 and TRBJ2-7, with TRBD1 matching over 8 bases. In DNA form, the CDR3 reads TGTGCCAGCAGCTTTGGACAGGGTCCCTACGAGCAGTACTTC. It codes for CASSFGQGPYEQYF.